This T cell receptor beta chain was retrieved from a study of T cells in Graves' hyperthyroidism and ophthalmopathy. Amplified TCR beta CDR3 regions came from RNA transcripts. The study used the HTBI primer set for a first-round RT-PCR of the TCR CDR3. MiXCR, applied by TCRdb to the multiplex PCR reads, yields one record per CDR3 protein. The sample lists about 740,000 distinct CDR3 sequences, roughly 15% occurring once. This clonotype was seen repeatedly, ten times or more. Unmatched junction bases numbered 6, after V lost 6 bases and J lost 1 base. CDR1 and CDR2 from the germline V gene are DFQATT and SNEGSKA (reference sequence). The CDR3 covers 13 residues.

This sequence was found in a young woman with Graves' hyperthyroidism. Sequencing was performed on blood. The chain combines TRBV20-1 with TRBJ2-7, with 7 bases identical to TRBD1. CDR3 residues: CSAPGQDSYEQYF. The CDR3 DNA reads TGCAGTGCCCCCGGACAGGATTCCTACGAGCAGTACTTC.